What follows are 15 T cell receptor beta chains derived from one specimen sequenced in a study of blood T cell repertoires in COVID-19 (dated by TCRdb to about 2020). Library preparation used the immunoSEQ multiplex PCR assay. TCRdb mirrors the immuneACCESS table, restricted to in-frame sequences. Some clones are absent from its copies; in checked studies, under half trace to an unresolved V gene, and the reason for the others is unknown. This sample holds 35,000 to 45,000 clones; roughly 78% were observed only once. The ten most abundant clones make up roughly 25% of the sample. The specimen was peripheral blood. These receptors all come from a man between 65 and 85 years old with acute or convalescent COVID-19.

The rearrangement uses TRBV19 and TRBJ2-7, with 7 bases lining up with TRBD1. Germline loops: CDR1 LNHDA, CDR2 SQIVND (reference sequence). The CDR3 length is 17 residues. The J segment lost 1 base and the V segment lost 8 bases, leaving 17 bases of the junction unmatched. Here the CDR3 DNA reads TGTGCCAGTCAGCCAAGGAAGGGGGCAGGATGGTCCTACGAGCAGTACTTC. Its translation is CASQPRKGAGWSYEQYF.

The V gene is TRBV10-3, the J gene TRBJ2-1, with 7 nucleotides matching TRBD2. CDR3 length: 12 amino acids. J gave up 5 bases and V 11 bases, and 6 bases lay outside the gene matches. In germline, CDR1 is ENHRY, CDR2 SYGVKD. The CDR3 coding sequence is TGTGCCTCCGGGGCGGGAGACAATGAGCAGTTCTTC. This sequence encodes CASGAGDNEQFF.

CDR3: CASSLFIGRRGDTQYF. CDR3 coding DNA: TGTGCCAGCAGCCTATTCATCGGTCGCCGGGGTGATACGCAGTATTTT. The gene calls are TRBV7-8 and TRBJ2-3; perhaps TRBD2 as D (5 bases). The CDR3 is made up of 16 amino acids. Germline V CDR1 and CDR2: SGHVS, FQNEAQ. Trimming took off 5 bases at V and 6 bases at J, with 21 bases between the two ends.

The chain has TRBV25-1 and TRBJ2-7; D is unresolved. Trimming pared 4 bases from V and 3 bases from J, leaving 10 bases between. This CDR3 has 13 amino acids. Per the germline V gene, CDR1 is MGHDK and CDR2 is SYGVNS. The CDR3, as DNA: TGTGCCAGCAGTGCGGTGGAGTACTACGAGCAGTACTTC. It encodes CASSAVEYYEQYF.

The chain employs TRBV4-2 and TRBJ2-7; 15 bases map to TRBD2. Germline V lookup: CDR1 LGHNA, CDR2 YNFKEQ. The CDR3 totals 16 residues. J lost 4 bases, V lost 3 bases, and 4 bases had no gene match. The CDR3 sequence: CASSQGLAGGMYEQYF. For the CDR3, the DNA is TGTGCCAGCAGCCAGGGACTAGCGGGAGGAATGTACGAGCAGTACTTC.

This chain links TRBV25-1 with TRBJ1-2; TRBD1 agrees at 7 bases. Germline V gene sequence: CDR1 MGHDK, CDR2 SYGVNS. The CDR3 extends over 14 amino acids. V dropped 6 bases and J dropped 3; count of bases not matched to a gene: 7. The CDR3 is CASRGQGGDYGYTF. CDR3 nucleotide sequence: TGTGCCAGCAGGGGGCAGGGGGGAGACTATGGCTACACCTTC.

This clone has a handful of counts. This sequence joins TRBV28 and TRBJ2-7; 11 bases align to TRBD2. Trimming removed 5 bases from V and 2 bases from J; junction bases left unmatched: 2. This CDR3 comprises 14 residues. The germline gives CDR1 MDHEN, CDR2 SYDVKM. The CDR3 protein is CASSRGLAAYEQYF. CDR3 bases: TGTGCCAGCAGTCGGGGACTAGCGGCCTACGAGCAGTACTTC.

The rearrangement joins TRBV5-8 to TRBJ2-1, with no clear D. V gave up 3 bases and J gave up 0 bases, with 10 bases separating them. This CDR3 contains 15 residues. Germline CDR1 SGHTS, CDR2 YDEGEE. DNA of the CDR3: TGTGCCAGCAGCTCCGGAGCCAGCTCCTACAATGAGCAGTTCTTC. This encodes CASSSGASSYNEQFF.

The rearrangement uses TRBV28 and TRBJ2-2; D gene uncertain. The CDR3 loop spans 16 amino acids. Trimming pared 7 bases from V and 1 base from J, leaving 16 bases between. Germline loops: CDR1 MDHEN, CDR2 SYDVKM. The CDR3 sequence: CASISPWRKNTGELFF. The CDR3 DNA follows: TGTGCCAGCATTTCGCCTTGGCGGAAGAACACCGGGGAGCTGTTTTTT.

This clone was observed a few times. The V gene is TRBV7-9, the J gene TRBJ1-5; D remains ambiguous. Trimming took 1 base from V and 7 from J, leaving 11 bases between them. The CDR3 runs to 14 residues. Per the germline V gene, CDR1 is SEHNR and CDR2 is FQNEAQ (reference sequence). The CDR3 loop is CASSLDGLTQPQHF. Written as DNA, the CDR3 is TGTGCCAGCAGCTTAGATGGCCTTACACAGCCCCAGCATTTT.

The V and J genes are TRBV15 and TRBJ2-5; no clear D. In germline, CDR1 is LNHNV, CDR2 YYDKDF (reference sequence). Between the trimmed V and J ends, which lost 5 bases and 3 bases, there was a span of 10 bases. The CDR3 spans 13 residues. CDR3: CATSRSYEETQYF. The CDR3 DNA is TGTGCCACCAGCCGATCCTATGAAGAGACCCAGTACTTC. The full variable domain, completed using reference TRBV15 and TRBJ2-5, is DAMVIQNPRYQVTQFGKPVTLSCSQTLNHNVMYWYQQKSSQAPKLLFHYYDKDFNNEADTPDNFQSRRPNTSFCFLDIRSPGLGDTAMYLCATSRSYEETQYFGPGTRLLVL.

The chain recombines TRBV5-6 with TRBJ2-3, with TRBD1 identical over 7 bases. This CDR3 spans 14 amino acids. V lost 4 bases, J lost 2 bases, and 4 bases stayed unmatched. Germline CDR1 SGHDT, CDR2 YYEEEE. The CDR3 nucleotides read TGTGCCAGCAGCCGGGGACAGCCCACAGATACGCAGTATTTT. This codes for CASSRGQPTDTQYF.

This clone was seen more than once but under ten times. V gene TRBV27 combines with J gene TRBJ2-1; 9 bases align to TRBD2. J lost 0 bases, V lost 9 bases, and 6 bases had no gene match. From germline, CDR1 is MNHEY and CDR2 SMNVEV (reference sequence). CDR3 length equals 15 residues. Here the CDR3 reads CASMPSGNSYNEQFF. The DNA of the CDR3 is TGTGCCAGTATGCCTAGCGGGAACTCCTACAATGAGCAGTTCTTC.

CDR3 nucleotide sequence: TGTGCCACCAGCAGAGATAGAGGGGGCATGGCGCAGTACTTC. It yields the protein CATSRDRGGMAQYF. The rearrangement links TRBV15 to TRBJ2-7; 7 bases map to TRBD1. Trimming cost V 0 bases and J 9 bases; bases outside gene matches: 8. The CDR3 runs to 14 residues. Germline loops: CDR1 LNHNV, CDR2 YYDKDF (reference sequence).

This clone appeared once. The chain carries TRBV11-1 and TRBJ2-4, with TRBD2 as a possible D gene (5 bases). This CDR3 has 13 amino acids. V was pared by 2 bases and J by 15 bases, with 17 bases between. Looked up from germline, CDR1 is SGHAT and CDR2 is FQDESV (reference sequence). In nucleotides, the CDR3 is TGTGCCAGCAGCTTAACATTAGCGCCACCCCCGTACTTC. This gives the protein CASSLTLAPPPYF.